This TCR beta chain is from a study of CD8 T cells in ankylosing spondylitis. Study-wide results and caveats: It was reported that disease-linked clones were significantly enriched in matched ankylosing spondylitis synovial fluid. There were earlier reports of some motif variants in reactive arthritis synovial fluid and blood. CD8+ disease-linked clones were present at relatively low frequencies in blood. About 8 highly homologous variants made up a TCR beta motif, and this motif appeared characteristic of ankylosing spondylitis blood.

Each TCR beta library was made by quantitative 5'-RACE that incorporated molecular barcodes. TCRdb processed the 5' RACE reads anew with MiXCR; each CDR3 protein has one entry. The repertoire holds approximately 150,000 distinct CDR3 sequences, 15% to 20% seen once, with about 30% in the top ten. This clonotype was picked up a small number of times. Antigen unknown. The germline V gene encodes CDR1 LGHNA and CDR2 YSLEER. With V trimmed by 0 bases and J by 5 bases, 13 bases remained unmatched. The CDR3 consists of 17 residues. The material sequenced was blood, either unsorted or a sorted T cell fraction (not recorded which). The J gene is TRBJ2-7, the V gene TRBV4-3; TRBD2 matches 7 bases. This TCR came from a male donor with ankylosing spondylitis. CDR3 sequence (DNA): TGCGCCAGCAGCCAAGAATGGTCGGCCCTAGGGAGGGACGAGCAGTACTTC. Translating it yields CASSQEWSALGRDEQYF.